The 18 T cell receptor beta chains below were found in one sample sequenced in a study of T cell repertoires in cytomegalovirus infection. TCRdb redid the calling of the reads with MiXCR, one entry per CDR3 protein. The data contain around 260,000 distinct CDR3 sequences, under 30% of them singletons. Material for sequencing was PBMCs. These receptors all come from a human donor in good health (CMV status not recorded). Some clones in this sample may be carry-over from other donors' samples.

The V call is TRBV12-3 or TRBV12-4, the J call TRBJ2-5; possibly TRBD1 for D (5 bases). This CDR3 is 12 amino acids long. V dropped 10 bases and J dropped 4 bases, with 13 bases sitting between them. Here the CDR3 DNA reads TGTGCCACCGAAGGGGTAGGAGAGACCCAGTACTTC. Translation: CATEGVGETQYF.

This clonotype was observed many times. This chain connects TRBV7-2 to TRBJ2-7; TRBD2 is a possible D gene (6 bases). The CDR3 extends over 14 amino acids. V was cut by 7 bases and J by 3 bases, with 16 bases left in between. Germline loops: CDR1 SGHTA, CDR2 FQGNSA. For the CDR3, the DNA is TGTGCCAGCACTTTCGGCGGGGCCGACTACGAGCAGTACTTC. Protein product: CASTFGGADYEQYF.

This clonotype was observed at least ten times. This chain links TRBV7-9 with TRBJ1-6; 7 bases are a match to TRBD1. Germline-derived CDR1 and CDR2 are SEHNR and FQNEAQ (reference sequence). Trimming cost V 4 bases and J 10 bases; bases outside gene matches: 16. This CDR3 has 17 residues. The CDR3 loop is CASSSHDTTGVGSPLHF. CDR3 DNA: TGTGCCAGCAGCTCCCACGACACAACAGGGGTCGGGTCACCCCTCCACTTT.

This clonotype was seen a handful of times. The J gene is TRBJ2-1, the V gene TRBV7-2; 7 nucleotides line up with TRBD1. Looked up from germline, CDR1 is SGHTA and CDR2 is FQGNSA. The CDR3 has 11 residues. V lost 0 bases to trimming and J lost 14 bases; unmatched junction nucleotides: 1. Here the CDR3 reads CASSLAGGKFF. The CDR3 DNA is TGTGCCAGCAGCTTAGCAGGGGGCAAGTTCTTC.

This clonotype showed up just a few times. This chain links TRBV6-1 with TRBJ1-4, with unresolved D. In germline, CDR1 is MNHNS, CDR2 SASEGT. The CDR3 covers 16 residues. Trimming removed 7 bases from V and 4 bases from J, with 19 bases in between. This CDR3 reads CASTQYRGAFNEKLFF. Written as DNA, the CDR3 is TGTGCCAGCACCCAATATCGGGGAGCCTTTAATGAAAAACTGTTTTTT.

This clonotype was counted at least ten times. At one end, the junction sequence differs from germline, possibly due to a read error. This CDR3 reads CASSPDRGNQPQHF. The CDR3 nucleotides are TGCGCCAGCAGCCCTGACAGGGGTAATCAGCCCCAGCATTTT. This chain uses TRBV19 with TRBJ1-5, with 8 bases matching TRBD1. The germline V gene encodes CDR1 LNHDA and CDR2 SQIVND (reference sequence). This CDR3 is 14 amino acids long.

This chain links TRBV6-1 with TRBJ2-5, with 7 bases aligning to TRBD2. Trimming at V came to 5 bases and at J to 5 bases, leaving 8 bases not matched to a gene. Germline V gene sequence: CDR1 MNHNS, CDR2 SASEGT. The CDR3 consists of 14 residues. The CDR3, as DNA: TGTGCCAGCAGTTACGCGGGAGTGTTTGAGACCCAGTACTTC. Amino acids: CASSYAGVFETQYF.

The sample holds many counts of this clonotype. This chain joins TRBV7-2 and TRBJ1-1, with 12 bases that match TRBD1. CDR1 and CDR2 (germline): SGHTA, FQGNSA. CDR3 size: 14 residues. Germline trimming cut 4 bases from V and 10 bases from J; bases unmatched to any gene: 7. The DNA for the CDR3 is TGTGCCAGCAGCTCCCCCGGGACAGGGGGCCCAGCTTTCTTT. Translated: CASSSPGTGGPAFF.

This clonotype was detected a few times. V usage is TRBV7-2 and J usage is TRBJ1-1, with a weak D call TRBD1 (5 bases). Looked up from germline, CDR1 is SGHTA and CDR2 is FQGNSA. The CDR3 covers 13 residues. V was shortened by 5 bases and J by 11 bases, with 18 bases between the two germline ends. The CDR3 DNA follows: TGTGCCAGCAGCCCCCCAGGGTCCTACGGTGCTTTCTTT. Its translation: CASSPPGSYGAFF.

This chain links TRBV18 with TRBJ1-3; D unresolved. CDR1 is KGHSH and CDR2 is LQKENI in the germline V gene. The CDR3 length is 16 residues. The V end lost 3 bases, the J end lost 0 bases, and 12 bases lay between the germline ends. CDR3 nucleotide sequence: TGTGCCAGCTCACCGAAACCGCCGAGCTCTGGAAACACCATATATTTT. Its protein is CASSPKPPSSGNTIYF. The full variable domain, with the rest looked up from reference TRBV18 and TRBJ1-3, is NAGVMQNPRHLVRRRGQEARLRCSPMKGHSHVYWYRQLPEEGLKFMVYLQKENIIDESGMPKERFSAEFPKEGPSILRIQQVVRGDSAAYFCASSPKPPSSGNTIYFGEGSWLTVV.

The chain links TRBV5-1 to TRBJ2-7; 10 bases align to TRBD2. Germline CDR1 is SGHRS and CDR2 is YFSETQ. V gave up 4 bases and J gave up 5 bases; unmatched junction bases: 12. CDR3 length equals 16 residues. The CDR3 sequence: CASSTGTSALLDEQYF. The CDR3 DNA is TGCGCCAGCAGCACGGGGACTAGCGCCCTCCTAGACGAGCAGTACTTC.

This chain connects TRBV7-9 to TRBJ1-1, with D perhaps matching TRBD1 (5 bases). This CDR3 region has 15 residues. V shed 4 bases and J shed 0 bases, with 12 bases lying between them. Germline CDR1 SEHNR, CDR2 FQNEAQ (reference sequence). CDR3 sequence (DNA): TGTGCCAGCAGCTCCCTTAGACAGCTGAACACTGAAGCTTTCTTT. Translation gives CASSSLRQLNTEAFF.

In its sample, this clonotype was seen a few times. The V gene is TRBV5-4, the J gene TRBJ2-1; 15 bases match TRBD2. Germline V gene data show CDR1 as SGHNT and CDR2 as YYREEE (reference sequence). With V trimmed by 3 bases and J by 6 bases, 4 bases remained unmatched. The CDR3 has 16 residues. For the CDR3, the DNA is TGTGCCAGCAGCTCCCGGACTAGCGGGGGGGCCAATGAGCAGTTCTTC. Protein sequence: CASSSRTSGGANEQFF.

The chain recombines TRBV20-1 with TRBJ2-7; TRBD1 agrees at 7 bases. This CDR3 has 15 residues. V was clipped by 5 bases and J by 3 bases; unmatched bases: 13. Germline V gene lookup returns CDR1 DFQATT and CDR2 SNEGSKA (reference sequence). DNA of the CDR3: TGCAGTGCTGCCTCAGGGGGTGGAATAAGCTACGAGCAGTACTTC. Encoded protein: CSAASGGGISYEQYF.

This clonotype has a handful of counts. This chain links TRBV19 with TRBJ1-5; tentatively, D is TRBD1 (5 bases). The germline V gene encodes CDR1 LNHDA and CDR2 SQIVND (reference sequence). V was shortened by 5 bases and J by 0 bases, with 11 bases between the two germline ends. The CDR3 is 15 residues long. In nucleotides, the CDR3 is TGTGCCAGTAGTCCCAGCAGGGATAGCAATCAGCCCCAGCATTTT. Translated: CASSPSRDSNQPQHF.

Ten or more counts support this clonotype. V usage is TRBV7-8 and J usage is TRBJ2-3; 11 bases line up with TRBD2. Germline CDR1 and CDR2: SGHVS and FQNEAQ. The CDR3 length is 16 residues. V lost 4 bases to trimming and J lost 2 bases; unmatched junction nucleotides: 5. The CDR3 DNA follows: TGTGCCAGCAGCTCTTATAGCGGGAGGGCCACAGATACGCAGTATTTT. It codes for CASSSYSGRATDTQYF.

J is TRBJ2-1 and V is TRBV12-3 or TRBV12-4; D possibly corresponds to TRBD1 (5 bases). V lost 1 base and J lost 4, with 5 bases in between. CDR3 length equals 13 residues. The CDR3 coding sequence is TGTGCCAGCAGTTTAGAGGGGTACAATGAGCAGTTCTTC. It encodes CASSLEGYNEQFF.

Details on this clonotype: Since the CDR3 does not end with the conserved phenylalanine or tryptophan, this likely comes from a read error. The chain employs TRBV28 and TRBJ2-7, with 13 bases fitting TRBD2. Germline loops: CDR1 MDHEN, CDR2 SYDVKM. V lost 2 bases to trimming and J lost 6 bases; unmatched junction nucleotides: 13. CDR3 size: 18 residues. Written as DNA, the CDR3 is TGTGCCAGCAGTTTAAAATGGACTAGCGGGAGAAAGCTCGCCGAGCAGTACTGC. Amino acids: CASSLKWTSGRKLAEQYC.